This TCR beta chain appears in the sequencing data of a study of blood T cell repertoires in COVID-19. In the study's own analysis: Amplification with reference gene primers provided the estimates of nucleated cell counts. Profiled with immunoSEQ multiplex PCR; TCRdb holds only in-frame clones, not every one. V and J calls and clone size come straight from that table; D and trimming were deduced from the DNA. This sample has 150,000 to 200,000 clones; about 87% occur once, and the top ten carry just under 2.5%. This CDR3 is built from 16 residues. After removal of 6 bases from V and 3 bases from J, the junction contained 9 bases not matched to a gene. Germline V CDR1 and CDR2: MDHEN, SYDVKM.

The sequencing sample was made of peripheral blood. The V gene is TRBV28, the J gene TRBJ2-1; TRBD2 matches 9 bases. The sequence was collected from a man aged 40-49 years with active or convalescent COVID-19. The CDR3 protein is CASSSGLAGHYNEQFF. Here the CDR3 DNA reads TGTGCCAGCAGCTCAGGTCTAGCGGGGCACTACAATGAGCAGTTCTTC.